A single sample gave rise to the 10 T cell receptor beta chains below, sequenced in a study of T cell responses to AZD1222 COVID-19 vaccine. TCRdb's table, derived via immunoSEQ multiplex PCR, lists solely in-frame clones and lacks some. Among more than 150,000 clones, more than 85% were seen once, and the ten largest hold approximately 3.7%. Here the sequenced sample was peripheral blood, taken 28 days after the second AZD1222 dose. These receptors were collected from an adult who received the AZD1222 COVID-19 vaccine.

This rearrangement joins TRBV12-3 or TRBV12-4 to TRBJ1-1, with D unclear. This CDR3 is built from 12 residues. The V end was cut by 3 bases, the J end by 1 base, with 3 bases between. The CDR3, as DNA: TGTGCCAGCAGTTTTTCGAACACTGAAGCTTTCTTT. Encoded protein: CASSFSNTEAFF.

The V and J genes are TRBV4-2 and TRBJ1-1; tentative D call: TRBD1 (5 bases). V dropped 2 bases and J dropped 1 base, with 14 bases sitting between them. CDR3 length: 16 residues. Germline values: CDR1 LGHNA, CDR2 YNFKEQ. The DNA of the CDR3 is TGTGCCAGCAGCCAATTTGCGGGGGGGTCGAACACTGAAGCTTTCTTT. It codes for CASSQFAGGSNTEAFF.

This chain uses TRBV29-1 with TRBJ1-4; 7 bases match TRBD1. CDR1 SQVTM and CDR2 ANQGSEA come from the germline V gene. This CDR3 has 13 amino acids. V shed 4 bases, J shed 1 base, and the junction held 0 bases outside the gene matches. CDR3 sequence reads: CSVGQGTNEKLFF. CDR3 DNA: TGCAGCGTTGGACAGGGAACTAATGAAAAACTGTTTTTT.

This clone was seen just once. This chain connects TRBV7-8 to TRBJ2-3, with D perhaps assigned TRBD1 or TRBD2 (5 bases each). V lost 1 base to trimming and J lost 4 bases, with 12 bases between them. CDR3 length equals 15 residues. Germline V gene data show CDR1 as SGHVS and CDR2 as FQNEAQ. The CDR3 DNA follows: TGTGCCAGCAGCTTAGGGGGGATCGCTCCAGATACGCAGTATTTT. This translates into CASSLGGIAPDTQYF.

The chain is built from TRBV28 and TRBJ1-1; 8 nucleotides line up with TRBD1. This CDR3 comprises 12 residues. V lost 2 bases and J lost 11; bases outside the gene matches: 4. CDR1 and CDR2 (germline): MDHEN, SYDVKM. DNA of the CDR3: TGTGCCAGCAGTTTACCCAGGGGGCCTGCTTTCTTT. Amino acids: CASSLPRGPAFF.

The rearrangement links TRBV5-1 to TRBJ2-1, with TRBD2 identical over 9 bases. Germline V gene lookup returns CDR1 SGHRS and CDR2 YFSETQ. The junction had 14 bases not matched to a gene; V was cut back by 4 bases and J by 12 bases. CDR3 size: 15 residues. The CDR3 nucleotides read TGCGCCAGCAGCCCGGAGGCTAGCGGGATCGGTGGGCAGTTCTTC. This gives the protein CASSPEASGIGGQFF.

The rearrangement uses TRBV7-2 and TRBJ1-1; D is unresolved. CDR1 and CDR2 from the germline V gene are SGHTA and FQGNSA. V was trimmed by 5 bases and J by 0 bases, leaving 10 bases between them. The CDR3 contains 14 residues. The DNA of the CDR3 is TGTGCCAGCAGCCACGGTGGAATGAACACTGAAGCTTTCTTT. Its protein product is CASSHGGMNTEAFF.

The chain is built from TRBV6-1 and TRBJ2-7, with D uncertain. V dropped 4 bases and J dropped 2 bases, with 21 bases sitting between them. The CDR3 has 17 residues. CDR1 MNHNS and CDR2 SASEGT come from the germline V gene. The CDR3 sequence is CASSAKGRVRSAYEQYF. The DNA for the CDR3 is TGTGCCAGCAGTGCTAAGGGTAGGGTTAGGTCGGCCTACGAGCAGTACTTC.

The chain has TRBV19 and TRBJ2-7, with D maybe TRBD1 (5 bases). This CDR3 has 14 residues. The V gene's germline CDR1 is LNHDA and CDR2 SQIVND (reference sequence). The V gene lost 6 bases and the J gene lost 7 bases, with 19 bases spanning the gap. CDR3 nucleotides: TGTGCCAGTAGCCCGCGGATAGGCCCAGGGGAGCAGTACTTC. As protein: CASSPRIGPGEQYF.

The CDR3 spells CSALISDTQYF. The CDR3 coding sequence is TGCAGTGCCCTAATCTCGGATACGCAGTATTTT. This chain links TRBV20-1 with TRBJ2-3; D unresolved. Germline CDR1 DFQATT, CDR2 SNEGSKA (reference sequence). The V end lost 6 bases, the J end lost 6 bases, and 10 bases lay between the germline ends. The CDR3 contains 11 residues.